This T cell receptor (beta chain) appears in the sequencing data of a study of blood T cell repertoires in COVID-19 (dated by TCRdb to the early 2020s). A note on the overall study: Samples from collaborators originated in the United States, Italy and Spain and spanned both the acute and convalescent phases of COVID-19. The material from the prospective study consisted of cDNA or gDNA derived from T cells, B-cell-depleted T cells, or PBMCs. Where available, HLA class I and class II types were taken from metadata supplied by the sample provider and were not determined by assay-based typing. The dataset comprised deeply sampled blood TCRbeta repertoires from subjects exposed to, actively infected with, or recovered from COVID-19. A freely available public database, intended as a resource for researchers studying the immune response to SARS-CoV-2, is where the repertoires were released. The samples were drawn from the first 160 participants of the ongoing ImmuneRACE study and from 950 to 1,500 subjects provided by 6 global collaborators. A de-identified subject ID, COVID-19 status, age in years and sex were almost always included in the sample metadata.

A distance of 25 bases separates the germline ends of V and J, which lose 5 bases and 6 bases respectively. From cysteine to phenylalanine, the CDR3 is 17 amino acids long. Of all the DNA, just the CDR3 is kept, 51 bases in frame from base 1. The germline V gene provides CDR1 MDHEN and CDR2 SYDVKM. Collaborating institutions collected whole blood in K2EDTA tubes following their own protocols. Collaborator samples were shipped for TCRbeta analysis as frozen whole blood, isolated PBMCs, or DNA extracted from either sample type. Comment on this clone: What this receptor recognizes is not known. Per-base quality was not reported, and no clone a single base away is much larger than it.

The immunoSEQ Assay, a bias-controlled multiplex PCR, was used to amplify TCRbeta CDR3 regions from genomic DNA. Processing in the source paper ran as follows. The number of nucleated cells in each sample was estimated by amplification of reference gene primers within the assay. To quantify the absolute abundance of each unique TCRbeta CDR3 rearrangement, sequence reads were collapsed and filtered. For each sample, productive Simpson clonality was calculated by taking the square root of Simpson's diversity index across productive rearrangements. TCRdb obtained this table from immuneACCESS and retained in-frame rearrangements with V and J assigned. These tables miss some clones; where compared with another copy, unresolved V genes account for less than half of the shortfall, and the remainder is unexplained. D and trimming come from the DNA, and the V and J calls and clone size come from that table. This sample is represented by 35,000 to 50,000 clones; around nine tenths of them were singletons. Roughly 1.4% of the sample is taken by the ten largest.

The full study reports these points: Clinical and demographic metadata were provided uncurated, with the amount varying by source and participant.

This TCR derives from a woman in her 40s with acute or convalescent COVID-19. The rearranged chain carries TRBV28 and TRBJ1-2; the D gene is not confidently resolved. Sequences were obtained from peripheral blood. The DNA reads as follows: TGTGCCAGCAGTCCCCCCGGGGTAACACTTAGGAGAAATGGCTACACCTTC. This codes for CASSPPGVTLRRNGYTF.